The text below deals with one T cell receptor beta chain. Its specificity is unknown. These data belong to a study of cytomegalovirus exposure and HLA in healthy donors. PCR used 60 Vbeta primers and 13 Jbeta primers. Here immunoSEQ multiplex PCR was the method, and the copy in TCRdb shows in-frame clones only, minus some. The profile shows approximately 150,000 clones, 70% to 90% of them singletons. Trimming took off 2 bases at V and 2 bases at J, with 11 bases between the two ends. Germline CDR1 and CDR2: MNHNS and SASEGT. The CDR3 runs to 15 residues. Notes on the study in general: Sequencing artifact likely explains a cluster of highly shared sequence variants. Later, an analysis showed that TCR beta chains associated with HLA were more clonally expanded than others that were equally common.

Unrecorded immune exposure was likely among donors, who were nominally healthy when sampled. The genes are TRBV6-1 and TRBJ2-3; weak D call: TRBD2 (6 bases). The origin of this receptor is a woman in her twenties or thirties in good health and CMV-seropositive. The material sequenced was PBMCs. The chain's CDR3 is CASSERGTYTDTQYF. For the CDR3, the DNA is TGTGCCAGCAGTGAACGGGGGACTTACACAGATACGCAGTATTTT.